This TCR beta chain originates from a study of cytomegalovirus exposure and HLA in healthy donors. Turning to the study itself: The early release's HLA-typed donors yielded 70 million to 85 million unique TCRs. Broader study findings: A missense DCLRE1C variant was associated with V- and J-gene trimming of TCR beta chains in a later analysis, and an independent cohort replicated the association. In vitro work confirmed that three CMV-associated chains recognize CMV antigens. TCR sequences were mostly rare, though some public TCRs occurred in many donors.

In germline, CDR1 is SGHRS, CDR2 YFSETQ. The CDR3 consists of 17 residues. The ends lost 0 bases at V and 3 bases at J; junction bases unmatched: 10. Primers: 60 Vbeta forward and 13 Jbeta reverse. Clones were sequenced by immunoSEQ multiplex PCR, and TCRdb holds only the in-frame ones, with some missing. The table lists roughly 120,000 clones, about two thirds of them singletons. On this clone itself: Its antigen remains unknown.

This sequence joins TRBV5-1 and TRBJ2-3; 7 bases match TRBD2. The source of this sequence is a man in his forties or fifties in good health and CMV-seropositive. Sequenced sample: PBMCs. CDR3 bases: TGCGCCAGCAGCTTGGGCCCTGGCGGGAGTGGGACAGATACGCAGTATTTT. Protein: CASSLGPGGSGTDTQYF.